A single sample gave rise to the 18 T cell receptor beta chains below, sequenced in a study of shared clonotypes between healthy human individuals. TCRdb keeps only in-frame clones here, not all; method: immunoSEQ multiplex PCR. The sample shows roughly 2.1 million clones, 85% to 95% of them seen only once. CD45RO negativity and positive selection for CCR7 defined naive CD8 cells, a population that excluded terminally differentiated effector memory CD45RA+ cells. Input material: naive CD8+ T cells from PBMCs. The origin of the receptors is a young man in good health. Some clones in this sample may be carry-over from other donors' samples.

The chain carries TRBV28 and TRBJ2-5; D unclear. The CDR3 contains 14 residues. The V gene's germline CDR1 is MDHEN and CDR2 SYDVKM. The ends were cut back, 6 bases at V and 4 bases at J, with 15 bases in the middle. The CDR3, as DNA: TGTGCCAGCAGCGGAGAGGAATGGATAGAGACCCAGTACTTC. As protein: CASSGEEWIETQYF.

CDR3 sequence (DNA): TGTGCCAGTAGTCTCACAGGGGGTGGGAACACTGAAGCTTTCTTT. This sequence encodes CASSLTGGGNTEAFF. The chain has TRBV19 and TRBJ1-1; 8 bases align to TRBD1. The CDR3 totals 15 residues. CDR1 is LNHDA, CDR2 SQIVND, per germline (reference sequence). J was trimmed by 1 base and V by 5 bases; bases with no gene match: 6.

This rearrangement joins TRBV5-1 to TRBJ2-1, with D uncertain. Germline CDR1 is SGHRS and CDR2 is YFSETQ. CDR3 length: 12 residues. Trimming left V 3 bases short and J 1 base short, with 2 bases between. In DNA form, the CDR3 reads TGCGCCAGCAGCTGGTCCTACAATGAGCAGTTCTTC. Translated, it gives CASSWSYNEQFF.

The V and J genes are TRBV29-1 and TRBJ2-1; D tentatively fits TRBD1 or TRBD2 (5 bases each). The CDR3 spans 14 residues. Germline assignment: CDR1 SQVTM and CDR2 ANQGSEA. The V and J ends lost 3 bases and 4 bases respectively, with 13 bases between them. The CDR3 DNA reads as TGCAGCGTTGAGGGGGTCCTAATTTACAATGAGCAGTTCTTC. Its translation is CSVEGVLIYNEQFF.

Only a few counts were recorded for this clone. Other DNA sequences in this sample translate to the same CDR3. V usage is TRBV19 and J usage is TRBJ1-1; 7 bases are shared with TRBD1. This CDR3 region has 14 residues. Germline V lookup: CDR1 LNHDA, CDR2 SQIVND (reference sequence). The V and J ends lost 5 bases and 1 base, in that order; junction bases with no gene match: 4. CDR3 loop: CASSPGTENTEAFF. DNA of the CDR3: TGTGCCAGTAGTCCCGGGACAGAGAACACTGAAGCTTTCTTT. The variable domain in full, with the rest retrieved from reference TRBV19 and TRBJ1-1, is DGGITQSPKYLFRKEGQNVTLSCEQNLNHDAMYWYRQDPGQGLRLIYYSQIVNDFQKGDIAEGYSVSREKKESFPLTVTSAQKNPTAFYLCASSPGTENTEAFFGQGTRLTVV.

The V call is TRBV11-2, the J call TRBJ1-2; TRBD1 might be the D (6 bases). The CDR3 spans 14 residues. The germline V gene has CDR1 SGHAT and CDR2 FQNNGV. Trimming took 6 bases from V and 4 from J, leaving 15 bases between them. CDR3 protein: CASSPGGPSYGYTF. In DNA form, the CDR3 reads TGTGCCAGCAGTCCTGGGGGGCCATCCTATGGCTACACCTTC.

The J gene is TRBJ2-3, the V gene TRBV10-3, with TRBD2 identical over 7 bases. Per germline, CDR1 ENHRY and CDR2 SYGVKD. There are 18 residues in the CDR3. J lost 0 bases, V lost 0 bases, and 9 bases had no gene match. Here the CDR3 reads CAISESGLSRTSTDTQYF. In nucleotides, the CDR3 is TGTGCCATCAGTGAGTCGGGACTAAGCAGAACTAGCACAGATACGCAGTATTTT.

On this clone: One end of the junction fails to match germline, which may point to a read error. V usage is TRBV4-1 and J usage is TRBJ2-1, with D unresolved. Per the germline V gene, CDR1 is MGHRA and CDR2 is YSYEKL. The length of the CDR3 is 13 residues. CDR3 protein: CASSQASHNEQFF. CDR3 DNA sequence: TGCGCCAGCAGCCAAGCCTCCCACAATGAGCAGTTCTTC.

The chain has TRBV5-8 and TRBJ1-1, with D perhaps matching TRBD1 (5 bases). The CDR3 sequence is 13 residues long. Trimming took off 4 bases at V and 4 bases at J, with 11 bases between the two ends. The germline gives CDR1 SGHTS, CDR2 YDEGEE. The CDR3 bases are TGTGCCAGCAGCCGGGGGAGGGGCACTGAAGCTTTCTTT. It yields the protein CASSRGRGTEAFF. Together with reference TRBV5-8 and TRBJ1-1, the CDR3 gives the full variable domain: EAGVTQSPTHLIKTRGQQATLRCSPISGHTSVYWYQQALGLGLQFLLWYDEGEERNRGNFPPRFSGRQFPNYSSELNVNALELEDSALYLCASSRGRGTEAFFGQGTRLTVV.

The chain links TRBV25-1 to TRBJ2-7; TRBD2 agrees at 9 bases. CDR1 is MGHDK, CDR2 SYGVNS, per germline. This CDR3 region has 13 residues. V trimming: 6 bases; J trimming: 6 bases; junction bases outside the gene matches: 6. The CDR3 here is CASSAGTSREQYF. The CDR3 DNA reads as TGTGCCAGCAGCGCCGGGACTAGCCGCGAGCAGTACTTC.

This sequence joins TRBV7-9 and TRBJ2-5; D remains unclear. V lost 6 bases and J 1 base, leaving 6 bases between the germline ends. This CDR3 has 12 residues. From germline, CDR1 is SEHNR and CDR2 FQNEAQ (reference sequence). This CDR3 reads CASRKSQETQYF. In DNA form, the CDR3 reads TGTGCCAGCAGGAAGTCCCAAGAGACCCAGTACTTC.

The rearrangement joins TRBV4-3 to TRBJ1-2; no clear D. Between the trimmed V and J ends, which lost 1 base and 3 bases, there was a span of 15 bases. The CDR3 contains 16 residues. Germline V lookup: CDR1 LGHNA, CDR2 YSLEER. CDR3 loop: CASSQVGSTGYYGYTF. In DNA form, the CDR3 reads TGCGCCAGCAGCCAAGTCGGCAGCACGGGATACTATGGCTACACCTTC.

This clone was picked up a small number of times. V usage is TRBV7-9 and J usage is TRBJ1-1; no reliable D call. The V gene's germline CDR1 is SEHNR and CDR2 FQNEAQ (reference sequence). CDR3 length: 11 amino acids. Trimming removed 5 bases at V and 10 bases at J, with 11 bases between. In DNA, the CDR3 is TGTGCCAGCAGCGTACCGGCTGCAGCTTTCTTT. Its protein product is CASSVPAAAFF.

This chain uses TRBV7-8 with TRBJ2-1, with TRBD2 matching 13 bases. Trimming at V came to 1 base and at J to 8 bases, leaving 2 bases not matched to a gene. The CDR3 is 15 residues long. CDR1 and CDR2 (germline): SGHVS, FQNEAQ. The CDR3 protein is CASSLVGLAGDEQFF. The CDR3 DNA follows: TGTGCCAGCAGCTTAGTAGGACTAGCGGGAGATGAGCAGTTCTTC.

This clone was picked up one time. The gene calls are TRBV7-6 and TRBJ2-2; D unclear. V was pared by 7 bases and J by 4 bases, with 10 bases between. Per the germline V gene, CDR1 is SGHVS and CDR2 is FNYEAQ. CDR3 length equals 13 residues. CDR3 in DNA: TGTGCCAGCACCTCGGACGGCACCGGGGAGCTGTTTTTT. It specifies CASTSDGTGELFF. Complete variable domain (other parts from reference TRBV7-6 and TRBJ2-2): GAGVSQSPRYKVTKRGQDVALRCDPISGHVSLYWYRQALGQGPEFLTYFNYEAQQDKSGLPNDRFSAERPEGSISTLTIQRTEQRDSAMYRCASTSDGTGELFFGEGSRLTVL.

This sequence joins TRBV25-1 and TRBJ1-1; tentative D call: TRBD1 (6 bases). This CDR3 contains 14 residues. CDR1 and CDR2 from the germline V gene are MGHDK and SYGVNS. V was clipped by 3 bases and J by 4 bases, with 12 bases between them. Here the CDR3 DNA reads TGTGCCAGCAGTGATGTAGGGGGGGGCACTGAAGCTTTCTTT. Residues: CASSDVGGGTEAFF.

The rearrangement links TRBV28 to TRBJ2-2; TRBD1 is a possible D gene (5 bases). CDR3 length: 16 amino acids. The V end was cut by 6 bases, the J end by 5 bases, with 19 bases between. The germline CDR1 and CDR2 sequences are MDHEN and SYDVKM. The CDR3 region is CASRFWGTPKTGELFF. CDR3 DNA: TGTGCCAGCAGATTTTGGGGCACCCCAAAAACCGGGGAGCTGTTTTTT.

This chain links TRBV29-1 with TRBJ2-7; D is possibly TRBD2 (5 bases). V lost 6 bases and J 2 bases, leaving 5 bases between the germline ends. CDR1 and CDR2 (germline): SQVTM, ANQGSEA. The CDR3 sequence is 10 residues long. The CDR3, as DNA: TGCAGCGTCGGGACCTACGAGCAGTACTTC. Amino acids: CSVGTYEQYF.